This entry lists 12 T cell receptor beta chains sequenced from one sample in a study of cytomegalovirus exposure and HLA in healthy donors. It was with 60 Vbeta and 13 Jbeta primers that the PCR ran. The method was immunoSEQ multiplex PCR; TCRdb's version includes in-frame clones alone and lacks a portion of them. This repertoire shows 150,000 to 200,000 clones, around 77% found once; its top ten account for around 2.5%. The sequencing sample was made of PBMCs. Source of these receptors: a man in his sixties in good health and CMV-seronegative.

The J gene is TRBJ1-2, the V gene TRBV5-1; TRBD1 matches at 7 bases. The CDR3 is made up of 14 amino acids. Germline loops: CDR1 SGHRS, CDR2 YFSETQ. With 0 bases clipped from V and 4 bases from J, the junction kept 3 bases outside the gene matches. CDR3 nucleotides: TGCGCCAGCAGCTTGGAGGGACAGTCCTATGGCTACACCTTC. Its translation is CASSLEGQSYGYTF.

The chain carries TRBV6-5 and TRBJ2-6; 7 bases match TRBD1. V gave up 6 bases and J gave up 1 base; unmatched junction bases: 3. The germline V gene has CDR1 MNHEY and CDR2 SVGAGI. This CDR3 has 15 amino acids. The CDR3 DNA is TGTGCCAGCAGCGCCAGGGGGTCTGGGGCCAACGTCCTGACTTTC. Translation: CASSARGSGANVLTF.

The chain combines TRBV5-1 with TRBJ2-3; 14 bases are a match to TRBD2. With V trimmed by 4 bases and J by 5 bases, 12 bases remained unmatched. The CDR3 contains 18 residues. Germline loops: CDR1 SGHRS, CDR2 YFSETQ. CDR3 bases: TGCGCCAGCAGCCTATCGGAGACTAGCGGGGGGGCCCTAGATACGCAGTATTTT. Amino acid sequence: CASSLSETSGGALDTQYF. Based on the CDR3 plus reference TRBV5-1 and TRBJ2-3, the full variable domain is KAGVTQTPRYLIKTRGQQVTLSCSPISGHRSVSWYQQTPGQGLQFLFEYFSETQRNKGNFPGRFSGRQFSNSRSEMNVSTLELGDSALYLCASSLSETSGGALDTQYFGPGTRLTVL.

Here the CDR3 DNA reads TGTGCCAGCAGCTTAAGCCCACAGTCCTACAATGAGCAGTTCTTC. Translation gives CASSLSPQSYNEQFF. V and J are TRBV7-3 and TRBJ2-1; D uncertain. The V end was cut by 1 base, the J end by 1 base, with 8 bases between. CDR1 SGHTA and CDR2 FQGTGA come from the germline V gene. The CDR3 has 15 amino acids.

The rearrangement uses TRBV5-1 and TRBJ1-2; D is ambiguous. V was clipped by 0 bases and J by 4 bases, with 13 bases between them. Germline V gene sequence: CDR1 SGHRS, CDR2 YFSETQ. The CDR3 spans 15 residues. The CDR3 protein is CASSLDGQIIYGYTF. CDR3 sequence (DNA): TGCGCCAGCAGCTTGGATGGTCAGATAATCTATGGCTACACCTTC.

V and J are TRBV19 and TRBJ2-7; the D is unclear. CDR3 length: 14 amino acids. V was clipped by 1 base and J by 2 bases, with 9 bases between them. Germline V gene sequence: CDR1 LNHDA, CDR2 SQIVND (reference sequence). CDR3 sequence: CASSIGGVTYEQYF. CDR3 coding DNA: TGTGCCAGTAGTATAGGTGGAGTAACCTACGAGCAGTACTTC.

The CDR3 spells CASRDSGGAGETQYF. DNA of the CDR3: TGTGCCAGCAGGGACAGCGGGGGGGCCGGGGAGACCCAGTACTTC. This chain links TRBV6-6 with TRBJ2-5, with TRBD2 matching over 10 bases. The ends lost 6 bases at V and 5 bases at J; junction bases unmatched: 9. The CDR3 extends over 15 amino acids. Germline lookup yields CDR1 MNHNY and CDR2 SVGAGI (reference sequence).

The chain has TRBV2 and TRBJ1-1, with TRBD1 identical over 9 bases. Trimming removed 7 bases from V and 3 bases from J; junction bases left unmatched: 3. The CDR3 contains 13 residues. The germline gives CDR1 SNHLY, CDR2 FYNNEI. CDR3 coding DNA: TGTGCCAGCATCAGACAGGGGGACACTGAAGCTTTCTTT. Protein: CASIRQGDTEAFF.

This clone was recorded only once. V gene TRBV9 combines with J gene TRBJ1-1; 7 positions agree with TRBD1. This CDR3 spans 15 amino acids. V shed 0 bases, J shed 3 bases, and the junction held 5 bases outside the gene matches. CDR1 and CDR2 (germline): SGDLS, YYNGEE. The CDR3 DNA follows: TGTGCCAGCAGCGTAGCGACAGGGTTCTACACTGAAGCTTTCTTT. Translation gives CASSVATGFYTEAFF. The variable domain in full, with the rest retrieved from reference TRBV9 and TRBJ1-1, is DSGVTQTPKHLITATGQRVTLRCSPRSGDLSVYWYQQSLDQGLQFLIQYYNGEERAKGNILERFSAQQFPDLHSELNLSSLELGDSALYFCASSVATGFYTEAFFGQGTRLTVV.

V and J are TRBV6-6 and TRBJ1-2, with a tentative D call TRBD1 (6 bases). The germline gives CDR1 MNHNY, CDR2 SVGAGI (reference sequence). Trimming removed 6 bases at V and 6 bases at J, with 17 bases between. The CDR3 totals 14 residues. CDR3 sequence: CASSRWTVDHGYTF. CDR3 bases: TGTGCCAGCAGCCGCTGGACAGTCGATCATGGCTACACCTTC.

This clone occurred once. The DNA for the CDR3 is TGTGCCAGCAGTGAATTGGAGGGATACCCTGAAGCTTTCTTT. Protein product: CASSELEGYPEAFF. The chain employs TRBV6-1 and TRBJ1-1; D not certain. V gave up 2 bases and J gave up 6 bases, with 13 bases separating them. This CDR3 is built from 14 residues. Germline V gives CDR1 MNHNS, CDR2 SASEGT.

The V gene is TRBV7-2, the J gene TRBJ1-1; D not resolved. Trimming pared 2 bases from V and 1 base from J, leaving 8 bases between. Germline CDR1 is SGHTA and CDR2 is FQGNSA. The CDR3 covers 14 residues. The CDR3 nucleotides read TGTGCCAGCAGCTTATATCGGGGGAACACTGAAGCTTTCTTT. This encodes CASSLYRGNTEAFF.